This record looks at one T cell receptor (beta chain) sequence and its context. Its specificity is unknown. This record belongs to a study of T cells expressing NK-cell markers. Turning to the study itself: Among the eight sequenced donors, seven tested HCMV-seropositive and one tested seronegative. Broader study findings: It was still unclear whether expanded NKG2C+ T cell clones were HCMV specific.

Making the TCR beta cDNA relied on 5'RACE template switching with UMIs. TCRdb reprocessed the 5' RACE reads; each CDR3 protein has one entry and no DNA is given. This table lists 300,000 to 450,000 distinct CDR3 sequences. The CDR3 length is 15 residues. Sequencing was carried out using blood T cells: a sorted CD56 or NKG2C T cell subset, CD4+ or CD8+ T cells, or bulk PBMC T cells (not recorded which). The chain carries TRBV12-3 or TRBV12-4 and TRBJ2-2; without DNA, the TCRdb call of TRBD2 cannot be checked. The TCR originated in a man aged 18 to 69 in good health. The CDR3 here is CASSFQGRRTGELFF.